One and the same sample provided the 10 T cell receptor beta chains below, sequenced in a study of T cells in women clearing cervical HPV infection. Here immunoSEQ multiplex PCR was the method, and the copy in TCRdb shows in-frame clones only, minus some. In all, the sample yields around 31,000 clones. Specimen: blood buffy coat. All receptors derive from a woman aged 18-70 years with a cervical HPV16 infection that either progressed to CIN3+ or cleared (not recorded which).

A remark on this clone: The read gets to within 3 residues of the CDR3 end, and the germline J gene fills in the rest. The genes are TRBV28 and TRBJ2-5; TRBD1 is a possible D gene (6 bases). Germline loops: CDR1 MDHEN, CDR2 SYDVKM. The CDR3 has 15 amino acids. V lost 4 bases to trimming and J lost 4 bases, with 16 bases between them. The CDR3 region is CASSSPTGLRETQYF. Partial CDR3 DNA: TGTGCCAGCAGTTCCCCAACAGGGCTGAGAGAGACC.

Comment on this clone: Read sequence stops 3 residues before the CDR3 end, and the germline J gene provides the missing end. This chain links TRBV5-1 with TRBJ2-7; D is unresolved. Germline V gene data show CDR1 as SGHRS and CDR2 as YFSETQ. The CDR3 is 14 amino acids. V gave up 0 bases and J gave up 5 bases, with 12 bases separating them. The CDR3 loop reads CASSLGQSFDEQYF. The CDR3 bases that were read are TGCGCCAGCAGCTTGGGTCAGTCCTTCGACGAG.

As to this clone: The read falls 3 residues short of the CDR3 end, and the missing part is taken from the germline J gene. The chain recombines TRBV5-6 with TRBJ2-6; no clear D. Between the trimmed V and J ends, which lost 1 base and 4 bases, there was a span of 9 bases. The CDR3 contains 15 residues. Germline V gene sequence: CDR1 SGHDT, CDR2 YYEEEE. The sequenced CDR3 bases are TGTGCCAGCAGCTTGATAAGGGCAGGGGCCAACGTC. This encodes CASSLIRAGANV. The whole CDR3 is CASSLIRAGANVLTF.

A word on this clone: The CDR3 end falls 3 residues outside the read, so it is completed with the germline J gene. This chain connects TRBV5-1 to TRBJ1-6; D is ambiguous. This CDR3 is 14 amino acids long. CDR1 SGHRS and CDR2 YFSETQ come from the germline V gene. V lost 0 bases and J lost 7, with 8 bases in between. CDR3 DNA (partial): TGCGCCAGCAGCTTGGAACTTTCCAATTCACCC. Encoded protein: CASSLELSNSP. The complete CDR3 reads CASSLELSNSPLHF.

As concerns this clone: Coverage ceases 3 residues before the CDR3 finishes, and the germline J gene fills in the end. The J gene is TRBJ2-4, the V gene TRBV11-2; D unresolved. CDR1 and CDR2 (germline): SGHAT, FQNNGV. The CDR3 spans 13 residues. The germline V and J ends were trimmed by 2 bases and 4 bases, with 6 bases remaining between them. Partial CDR3 DNA: TGTGCCAGCAGCTTAAATCTTAAAAACATT. This translates into CASSLNLKNI. The complete CDR3 protein is CASSLNLKNIQYF.

As for this clone: Read coverage stops 3 residues before the CDR3 terminus; the germline J gene supplies the remainder. The chain has TRBV5-4 and TRBJ1-4; weak D call: TRBD1 (6 bases). Germline CDR1 and CDR2: SGHNT and YYREEE (reference sequence). CDR3 length: 15 residues. The ends were cut back, 4 bases at V and 4 bases at J, with 14 bases in the middle. CDR3 residues: CASSPSQGVNEKLFF. The sequenced CDR3 bases are TGTGCCAGCAGCCCCTCACAGGGAGTTAATGAAAAA. The complete variable domain, with remaining parts taken from reference TRBV5-4 and TRBJ1-4, reads ETGVTQSPTHLIKTRGQQVTLRCSSQSGHNTVSWYQQALGQGPQFIFQYYREEENGRGNFPPRFSGLQFPNYSSELNVNALELDDSALYLCASSPSQGVNEKLFFGSGTQLSVL.

Worth noting for this clone: The read ends 3 residues shy of where the CDR3 ends; the end is completed using the germline J gene. The chain joins TRBV5-6 to TRBJ2-6; D is uncertain. V gave up 0 bases and J gave up 0 bases, with 4 bases separating them. This CDR3 region has 15 residues. Germline V gene data show CDR1 as SGHDT and CDR2 as YYEEEE. CDR3 DNA, as far as it was read: TGTGCCAGCAGCTTGGGACTCTCTGGGGCCAACGTC. Translation: CASSLGLSGANV. The complete CDR3 reads CASSLGLSGANVLTF.

As to this clone: The sequenced fragment ends 3 residues before the CDR3 boundary, so the rest is inferred from the germline J gene. This chain links TRBV20-1 with TRBJ2-1; 10 bases fit TRBD2. Germline CDR1 reads DFQATT; CDR2 reads SNEGSKA (reference sequence). The CDR3 runs 15 residues. With V trimmed by 5 bases and J by 3 bases, 7 bases remained unmatched. CDR3 amino acids: CSAPGLAENYNEQFF. The DNA read from the CDR3 is TGCAGTGCTCCAGGACTAGCGGAGAACTACAATGAG.

About this clone: The CDR3 end lies 3 residues beyond the end of the read and is filled in from the germline J gene. The rearrangement joins TRBV7-8 to TRBJ2-5; D is possibly TRBD2 (5 bases). The CDR3 runs to 14 residues. Per the germline V gene, CDR1 is SGHVS and CDR2 is FQNEAQ. CDR3 amino acids: CASSRRASTDTQYF. The CDR3 DNA, read in part, is TGTGCCAGCAGCCGGCGGGCTAGCACAGATACC.

A word on this clone: The read comes to an end 3 residues before the CDR3 does, leaving the germline J gene to fill in the end. This sequence joins TRBV30 and TRBJ2-1, with TRBD2 matching 7 bases. Trimming at V came to 0 bases and at J to 2 bases, leaving 10 bases not matched to a gene. Germline V gives CDR1 GTSNPN, CDR2 SVGIG (reference sequence). This CDR3 is 17 amino acids long. CDR3 sequence: CAWSVRGSGYPYNEQFF. The DNA read from the CDR3 is TGTGCCTGGAGTGTACGGGGTAGCGGGTACCCCTACAATGAG.